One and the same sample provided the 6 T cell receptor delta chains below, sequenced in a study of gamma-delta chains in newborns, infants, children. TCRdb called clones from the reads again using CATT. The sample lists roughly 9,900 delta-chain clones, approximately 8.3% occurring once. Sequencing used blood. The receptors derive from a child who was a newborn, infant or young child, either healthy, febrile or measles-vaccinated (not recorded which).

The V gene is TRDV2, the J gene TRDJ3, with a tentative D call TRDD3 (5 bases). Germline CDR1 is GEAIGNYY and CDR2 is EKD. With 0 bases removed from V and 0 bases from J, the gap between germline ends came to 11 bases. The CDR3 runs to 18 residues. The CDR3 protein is CACDTVGTISWDTRQMFF. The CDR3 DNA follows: TGTGCCTGTGACACCGTGGGGACCATCTCCTGGGACACCCGACAGATGTTTTTC.

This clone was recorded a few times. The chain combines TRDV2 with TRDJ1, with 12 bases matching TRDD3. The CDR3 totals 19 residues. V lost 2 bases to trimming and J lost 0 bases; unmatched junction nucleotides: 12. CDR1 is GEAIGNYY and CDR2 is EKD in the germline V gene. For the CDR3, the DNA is TGTGCCTGTGACATAGCTGGGACTGGGGGATACCGCCACACCGATAAACTCATCTTT. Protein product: CACDIAGTGGYRHTDKLIF.

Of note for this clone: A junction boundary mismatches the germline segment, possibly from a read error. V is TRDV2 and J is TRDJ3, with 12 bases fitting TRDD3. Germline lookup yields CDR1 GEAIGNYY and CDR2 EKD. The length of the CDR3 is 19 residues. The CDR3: CACDKLGDTPDWDTRQVFF. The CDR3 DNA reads TGTGCCTGTGACAAACTGGGGGATACTCCTGACTGGGACACCCGACAGGTGTTTTTC.

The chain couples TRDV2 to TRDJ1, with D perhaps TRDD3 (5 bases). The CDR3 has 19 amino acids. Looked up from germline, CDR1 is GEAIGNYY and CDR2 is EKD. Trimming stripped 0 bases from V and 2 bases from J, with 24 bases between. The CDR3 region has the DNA TGTGCCTGTGACACCGTTCGTATGGTACCCAGCGGGGAAACCGATAAACTCATCTTT. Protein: CACDTVRMVPSGETDKLIF.

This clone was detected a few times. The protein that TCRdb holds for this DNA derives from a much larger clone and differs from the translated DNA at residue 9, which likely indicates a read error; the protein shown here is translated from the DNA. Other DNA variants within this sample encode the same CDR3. This chain's CDR3 is CACDTLGDNSWDTRQMFF. For the CDR3, the DNA is TGTGCCTGTGACACACTGGGGGATAACTCCTGGGACACCCGACAGATGTTTTTC. This chain joins TRDV2 and TRDJ3; 11 nucleotides match TRDD3. J lost 0 bases, V lost 1 base, and 1 base had no gene match. The germline V gene encodes CDR1 GEAIGNYY and CDR2 EKD. This CDR3 has 18 residues.

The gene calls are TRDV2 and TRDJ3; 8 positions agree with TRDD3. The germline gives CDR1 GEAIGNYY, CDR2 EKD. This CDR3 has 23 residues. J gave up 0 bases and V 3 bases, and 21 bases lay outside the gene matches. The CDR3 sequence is CACDYNYYTGGEGSSWDTRQMFF. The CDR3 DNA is TGTGCCTGTGACTACAACTACTATACTGGGGGGGAAGGCAGCTCCTGGGACACCCGACAGATGTTTTTC.